Here is one TCR beta chain with its context. Treatment of the sample: about 20 received Ad26.COV2.S at low or high dose, single or two shots; about 5 received placebo; per-sample allocation not given. Following the first vaccine or placebo injection, samples were taken on day 63. The individual, an adult aged 18-55 years, was a donor in Boston. Generated by immunoSEQ multiplex PCR, the TCRdb table keeps only in-frame clones and is missing some. The sample holds hundreds of thousands of clones, roughly nine tenths seen once. This sample stems from a study of Ad26.COV2.S vaccination and SARS-CoV-2 variants. The CDR3 consists of 15 residues. The J segment lost 7 bases and the V segment lost 1 base, leaving 5 bases of the junction unmatched. Germline loops: CDR1 SEHNR, CDR2 FQNEAQ (reference sequence).

V gene TRBV7-9 combines with J gene TRBJ2-1; 9 bases line up with TRBD2. The sample was peripheral blood, taken in a trial of Ad26.COV2.S vaccine versus placebo. This TCR was sampled from a person aged 18-60 years who received the Ad26.COV2.S COVID-19 vaccine or a placebo. CDR3 in amino acids: CASSLVGLAQNEQFF. The CDR3 nucleotides are TGTGCCAGCAGCTTAGTCGGACTAGCGCAAAATGAGCAGTTCTTC.